This TCR beta chain derives from a study of human T cells and chemical hapten exposure (dated by TCRdb to the early 2020s). Looking at the study overall: For sensitization, 2% DPC in acetone was applied to an approximately 2 cm by approximately 2 cm area of upper inner arm skin. Blood samples were taken from patients before sensitization (week 0) and at 2, 6 and about 24 weeks after DPC sensitization. Patch testing on the upper back used Finn chambers containing 0.01% DPC, with scoring done after 6 days according to International Contact Dermatitis Research Group standards. Throughout the roughly 23-week study period, patients were also given weekly therapeutic DPC doses on the scalp. Some 29 alopecia patients gave blood for TCR sequencing at one to four time points (pre-sensitization, 2, 6 and 24 weeks). The study tracked peripheral blood TCR repertoire changes in vivo during primary and secondary sensitization to the hapten diphenylcyclopropenone (DPC) in alopecia patients. Most of the patients in the cohort were female, and the cohort covered alopecia areata with under or over 50% scalp involvement, alopecia totalis and alopecia universalis. Libraries were pooled for sequencing, and per-sample TCR yields varied mainly because of small differences in library volumes within the pool.

With respect to this clonotype: Which antigen it targets is not known. Per-base quality was not reported, and no clone a single base away is much larger than it.

The method was RACE. The instrument given in TCRdb is NextSeq 500. During library preparation, unique molecular identifiers were attached to individual cDNA molecules so that TCRs could be counted quantitatively and reproducibly. For every blood RNA sample, sequencing covered both the TCR alpha and TCR beta chains. Per the source publication's procedure: The median number of TCRs per sample was 95,638, ranging from 23,224 to 690,600. V, J and CDR3 annotation of the TCR reads was carried out using the Decombinator software suite. Every sample was subsampled to the same number of TCRs (28,000) for the PS versus PT1 abundance plots. Expanded TCRs were defined as absent before sensitization and observed at least eight times at the 2-week time point. In-frame beta chains were kept once TCRdb had trimmed the public reads at Q25 with fastp and called clones with MiXCR. Rows matching on CDR3 protein sequence are summarized as one entry with the most common DNA and genes. These V and J calls rely on TCRdb rather than the paper's analysis. Within this sample are more than 85,000 distinct CDR3 sequences, with 34% of them counted one time only. 2.5% to 3.5% of the sample lies in the top ten.

In light of the paper, this sample's time point label describes: patch test 3, about 24 weeks after DPC sensitization. The sample's treatment or condition label, decoded: therapeutic diphenylcyclopropenone sensitization with weekly scalp DPC. Blood at each patch-test visit was drawn before the patch test was applied. Eligible patients were aged 18 to 70, diagnosed with alopecia, deemed suitable for DPC therapy, and excluded if pregnant. Total RNA was extracted from unfractionated whole blood that had been collected in Tempus Blood RNA tubes. Paper-wide results and their limitations: Expanded TCRs formed significantly more large CDR3 similarity clusters than pre-sensitization or healthy control sets, consistent with antigen-driven responses. The number of PT1 expanded TCRs positively correlated with patch test score, significant at thresholds 8, 16 and 32 but not 4. After repeated subsampling, the strength of the expansion versus patch-test correlation and the threshold at which it became significant changed. DPC sensitization did not change how many TCRs were above 1 in 1000 frequency, and no evidence was found of alterations in global repertoire structure. Alopecia, a presumed autoimmune disease, was present in all patients, so the immune response of the patients might differ from that of healthy individuals.

As encoded in the germline V gene (reference sequence), CDR1 is GTSNPN while CDR2 is SVGIG. Counted from cysteine to phenylalanine, this CDR3 has 12 amino acids. Only the CDR3 region is kept as DNA, spanning 36 bases read in frame from base 1. Here V drops 3 bases and J drops 4 bases, and the junction holds 1 base not matched to any gene. This receptor chain uses TRBV30 and TRBJ2-5; 8 bases in the junction line up with TRBD2. This sequence was found in a man aged 35-49 years with alopecia areata. Some clones in this sample may be carry-over from other donors' samples. Sequences were derived from whole blood, sampled in connection with sensitization to the hapten diphenylcyclopropenone (DPC). The CDR3 sequence is CAWSLAGETQYF. The nucleotide sequence is given as TGTGCCTGGAGCCTAGCGGGAGAGACCCAGTACTTC. Supplemented by the reference TRBV30 and TRBJ2-5 proteins around the CDR3, the complete variable domain is SQTIHQWPATLVQPVGSPLSLECTVEGTSNPNLYWYRQAAGRGLQLLFYSVGIGQISSEVPQNLSASRPQDRQFILSSKKLLLSDSGFYLCAWSLAGETQYFGPGTRLLVL.